Below are 6 T cell receptor beta chains sequenced from a single sample in a study of blood T cell repertoires in COVID-19. Generated by immunoSEQ multiplex PCR, the TCRdb table keeps only in-frame clones and is missing some. The table has fewer than 250,000 clones, around 87% seen once. The sequenced material came from peripheral blood. The receptors here all came from a man in his 60s with acute or convalescent COVID-19.

This chain joins TRBV20-1 and TRBJ1-5; D remains unclear. Germline loops: CDR1 DFQATT, CDR2 SNEGSKA (reference sequence). This CDR3 is 13 amino acids long. Between the trimmed V and J ends, which lost 4 bases and 3 bases, there was a span of 10 bases. The CDR3 here is CSAIETYNQPQHF. CDR3 nucleotides: TGCAGTGCTATTGAAACCTACAATCAGCCCCAGCATTTT.

The chain combines TRBV5-1 with TRBJ1-6; D gene unclear. V was cut by 0 bases and J by 8 bases, with 9 bases left in between. The V gene's germline CDR1 is SGHRS and CDR2 YFSETQ. This CDR3 has 14 residues. The chain's CDR3 is CASSLGGPDSPLHF. DNA for the CDR3: TGCGCCAGCAGCTTGGGAGGTCCCGATTCACCCCTCCACTTT.

The rearrangement links TRBV9 to TRBJ1-5; 10 bases fit TRBD1. With V trimmed by 3 bases and J by 6 bases, 6 bases remained unmatched. In germline, CDR1 is SGDLS, CDR2 YYNGEE. CDR3 length: 15 amino acids. The CDR3 region is CASSAGQGWGQPQHF. The CDR3 nucleotides are TGTGCCAGCAGCGCGGGACAGGGGTGGGGTCAGCCCCAGCATTTT.

The chain combines TRBV3-1 (or the pseudogene TRBV3-2) with TRBJ1-1; no definite D call. The CDR3 runs 16 residues. Trimming removed 2 bases at V and 6 bases at J, with 19 bases between. In germline, CDR1 is LGHDT, CDR2 YNNKEL (reference sequence). The CDR3 sequence: CASSQQRPGGVAEAFF. The CDR3 coding sequence is TGTGCCAGCAGCCAACAAAGACCAGGTGGTGTAGCTGAAGCTTTCTTT.

The gene calls are TRBV2 and TRBJ1-3; maybe TRBD1 (6 bases). The CDR3 runs to 15 residues. The germline V and J ends were trimmed by 7 bases and 4 bases, with 17 bases remaining between them. The germline V gene has CDR1 SNHLY and CDR2 FYNNEI. DNA for the CDR3: TGTGCCAGCATTCTACAGGGTTGGAGGGGAAACACCATATATTTT. Translated, it gives CASILQGWRGNTIYF.

The chain recombines TRBV27 with TRBJ2-1, with TRBD2 identical over 10 bases. There are 18 residues in the CDR3. Germline CDR1 reads MNHEY; CDR2 reads SMNVEV (reference sequence). Trimming removed 5 bases from V and 7 bases from J; junction bases left unmatched: 17. The CDR3: CASSPRGEAGGLWNEQFF. As DNA, the CDR3 is TGTGCCAGCAGTCCCCGAGGAGAAGCGGGGGGGCTGTGGAATGAGCAGTTCTTC.